The present entry profiles one T cell receptor (beta chain) with its context. Antigen: not known. Indicated treatment: about 20 received Ad26.COV2.S at low or high dose, single or two shots; several received placebo; per-sample allocation not given. Collection of samples fell on day 63 after the first vaccine or placebo injection. An Ad26 vector was used to express Wuhan-strain SARS-CoV-2 spike as the vaccine. This sample is part of a study of Ad26.COV2.S vaccination and SARS-CoV-2 variants. For the study at large: Among those in the COV1001 Ad26.COV2.S trial arm was the donor. Intramuscular Ad26.COV2.S doses were given once or twice, 56 days apart.

The repertoire was sequenced with immunoSEQ multiplex PCR; TCRdb's copy has only in-frame clones and lacks some. The sample carries 360,000 or so clones, 75% to 90% recorded once. Study-level results: Considerable breadth of spike-specific CD8+ and CD4+ T cell responses has reportedly been documented following vaccination.

The TCR sequence derives from a person aged 18-65 years who received the Ad26.COV2.S COVID-19 vaccine or a placebo. This sample comprised peripheral blood, obtained in a trial of Ad26.COV2.S vaccine versus placebo.

The CDR3 DNA follows: TGTGCCACCAGTGGACCTTGGCATGAGCAGTTCTTC. Protein product: CATSGPWHEQFF. The chain couples TRBV15 to TRBJ2-1; no firm D call. This CDR3 is built from 12 residues. Trimming removed 6 bases at V and 8 bases at J, with 11 bases between. CDR1 and CDR2 from the germline V gene are LNHNV and YYDKDF (reference sequence).